These T cell receptor beta chains were read from a single sample in a study of immune evolution from preneoplasia to lung adenocarcinoma. Measured with immunoSEQ multiplex PCR; TCRdb has only the in-frame clones, and not every one. The table shows 10,000 to 14,000 clones, with 86% occurring only once. The sequencing input was FFPE invasive lung adenocarcinoma tissue. The receptors were sampled from a person aged 65 to 85 with invasive lung adenocarcinoma. Both conserved end residues are part of each CDR3. Each record gives: clone size, J gene, V gene, D gene, CDR3 DNA, CDR3 protein. A D gene is named only where the DNA matches it firmly. The size of a clone is reported for some rows only, either as once, few or many, or as a class for expanded clones.

-	TRBJ2-7	TRBV11-2	TRBD2	TGTGCCAGCAGCCGAGCGGGGGCCGCCTACGGGCAGTACTTC	CASSRAGAAYGQYF
-	TRBJ1-1	TRBV28	TRBD1	TGTGCCAGCAGGACGACCGGGACAGGGGTCGCTGAAGCTTTCTTT	CASRTTGTGVAEAFF
-	TRBJ1-5	TRBV4-1	TRBD1	TGCGCCAGCAGCCAAGCGGGACAGGGGTACCAGCCCCAGCATTTT	CASSQAGQGYQPQHF
few	TRBJ1-1	TRBV27	-	TGTGCCAGCAGTGGCAGGTGGACTGAAGCTTTCTTT	CASSGRWTEAFF
-	TRBJ1-5	TRBV20-1	-	TGCAGTGCAAGCAAGTACCAGCCCCAGCATTTT	CSASKYQPQHF
-	TRBJ1-3	TRBV19	TRBD1	TGTGCCAGTACCACGGACAGGTTGGAAAACACCATATATTTT	CASTTDRLENTIYF
-	TRBJ2-1	TRBV5-6	-	TGTGCCAGCAGCTTCGAGTGGGAGCAGTTCTTC	CASSFEWEQFF
-	TRBJ2-7	TRBV19	-	TGTGCCAGTAGTACTCTGGACCGGCAGTACTTC	CASSTLDRQYF
-	TRBJ2-1	TRBV27	TRBD2	TGTGCCAGCAGTTTATCTAGCGGGAGTCAGACCAATGAGCAGTTCTTC	CASSLSSGSQTNEQFF
-	TRBJ2-5	TRBV9	TRBD1	TGTGCCAGCAGCTACCGGGACAGGGAAACGGAGACCCAGTACTTC	CASSYRDRETETQYF
-	TRBJ2-5	TRBV7-9	-	TGTGCCAGCAGCTTCGACTTTGGGGAGACCCAGTACTTC	CASSFDFGETQYF
-	TRBJ1-4	TRBV30	-	TGTGCCTGGATGGAGGCCGGTAATGAAAAACTGTTTTTT	CAWMEAGNEKLFF
once	TRBJ1-5	TRBV28	-	TGTGCCAGCAGTTTGGCCAGGGCTCCAAATCAGCCCCAGCATTTT	CASSLARAPNQPQHF
-	TRBJ2-5	TRBV7-8	-	TGTGCCAGCAGCAGGACGAATGGGTGGGAGACCCAGTACTTC	CASSRTNGWETQYF
-	TRBJ2-1	TRBV6-1	TRBD2	TGTGCCAGCAGTGAACGGCTAGCGGGGAATGAGCAGTTCTTC	CASSERLAGNEQFF
-	TRBJ2-1	TRBV5-1	-	TGCGCCAGCAGCTTGGTTCCGCTATACAATGAGCAGTTCTTC	CASSLVPLYNEQFF
-	TRBJ2-2	TRBV11-1	-	TGTGCCAGCAGCCCCCCAGGCTTCGGGGAGCTGTTTTTT	CASSPPGFGELFF
once	TRBJ1-3	TRBV19	-	TGTGCCAGTAGTATAGAGGGGCGAAGAGGAAACACCATATATTTT	CASSIEGRRGNTIYF
-	TRBJ1-5	TRBV2	-	TGTGCCAGCAGTGCAGGGGCCAAAAGCAATCAGCCCCAGCATTTT	CASSAGAKSNQPQHF
-	TRBJ1-4	TRBV5-5	TRBD1	TGTGCCAGCAGCTTGGTAGGGGGCGACGAAAAACTGTTTTTT	CASSLVGGDEKLFF
-	TRBJ1-1	TRBV13	-	TGTGCCAGCAGCCTAGTTACAGGGAACACTGAAGCTTTCTTT	CASSLVTGNTEAFF
-	TRBJ2-3	TRBV18	-	TGTGCCAGCTCACCGGACACCCCCGATACGCAGTATTTT	CASSPDTPDTQYF
-	TRBJ2-7	TRBV5-1	TRBD1	TGCGCCAGCAGCACCGGACAGGGGCAGTACGAGCAGTACTTC	CASSTGQGQYEQYF
-	TRBJ1-1	TRBV6-5	-	TGTGCCAGCAGTTACGGCCCAGGGGTTTCGGCTTTCTTT	CASSYGPGVSAFF
-	TRBJ1-2	TRBV7-9	-	TGTGCCAGCAGCTTAGTCACAGGGTCCGGGGGCAACTATGGCTACACCTTC	CASSLVTGSGGNYGYTF
-	TRBJ1-2	TRBV6-4	-	TGTGCCAGCAGTGACTCGCACCGAACTAACTATGGCTACACCTTC	CASSDSHRTNYGYTF
-	TRBJ1-5	TRBV27	-	TGTGCCAGCAGTTTCGCCAGTGGGGGCAATCAGCCCCAGCATTTT	CASSFASGGNQPQHF
once	TRBJ1-2	TRBV2	-	TGTGCCAGCAGTGAAGCGCGAGGGACTCATGGCTACACCTTC	CASSEARGTHGYTF
-	TRBJ2-3	TRBV30	TRBD2	TGTGCCTACCAAAGGGCGGGGGGGAGCACAGATACGCAGTATTTT	CAYQRAGGSTDTQYF
-	TRBJ2-7	TRBV12-5	TRBD2	TGTGCTAGTGCCCCGGGACTAGCGGCATCCGAGCAGTACTTC	CASAPGLAASEQYF
-	TRBJ2-7	TRBV2	-	TGTGCCAGCAGTGAAGCGGGGGGCCTGGCCTACGAGCAGTACTTC	CASSEAGGLAYEQYF
-	TRBJ1-5	TRBV19	TRBD1	TGTGCCAGTAGTATGAGTCGGGGACAGGGGCAGGATCAGCCCCAGCATTTT	CASSMSRGQGQDQPQHF
-	TRBJ2-7	TRBV5-6	-	TGTGCCAGCAGCGCGTCCTACGAGCAGTACTTC	CASSASYEQYF
-	TRBJ2-6	TRBV30	TRBD1	TGTGCCGGAACTCCAGGGGGCTCTGGGGCCAACGTCCTGACTTTC	CAGTPGGSGANVLTF
-	TRBJ1-2	TRBV6-1	-	TGTGCCTCCAAGTCGGGTCTATATGATGGCTACACCTTC	CASKSGLYDGYTF
-	TRBJ2-2	TRBV7-3	-	TGTGCCAGCAGCCGCTCAGGGAACACCGGGGAGCTGTTTTTT	CASSRSGNTGELFF
-	TRBJ2-6	TRBV7-2	TRBD1	TGTGCCAGCAGCAGGACAGGGTCCGTGTTGTCCAACGTCCTGACTTTC	CASSRTGSVLSNVLTF
-	TRBJ1-3	TRBV20-1	-	TGCAGTGCGATACAGGGAAACACCATATATTTT	CSAIQGNTIYF
-	TRBJ2-7	TRBV29-1	TRBD1	TGCAGCGTCGCCGGGGTGGGGGACAGGGCCTACGAGCAGTACTTC	CSVAGVGDRAYEQYF
-	TRBJ2-7	TRBV27	TRBD2	TGTGCCAGCAGTTTATTACCTCGGGGAGCGGGAAGTCTGTACGAGCAGTACTTC	CASSLLPRGAGSLYEQYF
-	TRBJ2-3	TRBV11-2	-	TGTGCCAGCAGCTTACGCCGACAGAGTACTAGCACAGATACGCAGTATTTT	CASSLRRQSTSTDTQYF
-	TRBJ2-5	TRBV4-2	TRBD2	TGTGCCAGCAGCCAAGAAGGACTAGCGGGAGTTCTTGGCGAGACCCAGTACTTC	CASSQEGLAGVLGETQYF
-	TRBJ1-3	TRBV28	TRBD1	TGTGCCAGCAGTGCCACAGGGGTGCTGGGAAACACCATATATTTT	CASSATGVLGNTIYF
few	TRBJ1-2	TRBV7-6	TRBD1	TGTGCCAGCAGCTTAGAGGAGACAGGGGCGACTGGCTACACCTTC	CASSLEETGATGYTF
-	TRBJ2-2	TRBV9	-	TGTGCCAGCAGCGTAGACCTTTCCGGGGAGCTGTTTTTT	CASSVDLSGELFF
-	TRBJ1-5	TRBV6-1	-	TGTGCCAGCACTCCTTGGGTTAACCAGCCCCAGCATTTT	CASTPWVNQPQHF
-	TRBJ2-1	TRBV19	-	TGTGCCACCCATGCGGGTAGCGTCTACAATGAGCAGTTCTTC	CATHAGSVYNEQFF
-	TRBJ1-1	TRBV30	-	TGTGCCTGGGAGGCTCGTCGACCCAAGACTGAAGCTTTCTTT	CAWEARRPKTEAFF
-	TRBJ2-2	TRBV19	TRBD1	TGTGCCAGTAGTATGGCCCAAGGACAGGGGTACACCGGGGAGCTGTTTTTT	CASSMAQGQGYTGELFF
-	TRBJ1-1	TRBV5-5	-	TGTGCCAGCAACCCTATGGGCGGGGGGGCGGCTGAAGCTTTCTTT	CASNPMGGGAAEAFF
-	TRBJ2-5	TRBV5-1	-	TGCGCCAGCAGCTTGGGGTCCTCAGGACAAGAGACCCAGTACTTC	CASSLGSSGQETQYF
few	TRBJ2-1	TRBV4-1	TRBD2	TGCGCCAGCAGCCAAGAACGGGGGGGCTTTCATGAGCAGTTCTTC	CASSQERGGFHEQFF
-	TRBJ1-2	TRBV11-2	-	TGTGCCAGCAGACCTCTACGGGGGCGGACGGATGGCTACACCTTC	CASRPLRGRTDGYTF
-	TRBJ1-4	TRBV4-1	-	TGCGCCAGCGGGGGTGGGGAAAAACTGTTTTTT	CASGGGEKLFF
-	TRBJ1-1	TRBV28	-	TGTGCCAGCATGATGGAGGATCTTAGTGAAGCTTTCTTT	CASMMEDLSEAFF
-	TRBJ2-1	TRBV30	-	TGTGCCTGGAGTTTCGGGACGGGAAACAATGAGCAGTTCTTC	CAWSFGTGNNEQFF
-	TRBJ2-5	TRBV12-5	TRBD2	TGTGCTAGTGGTTTGAACCCGGGACTAGGCGGGAGATGGGGAGAGACCCAGTACTTC	CASGLNPGLGGRWGETQYF
-	TRBJ2-7	TRBV28	-	TGTGCCAGCACCCTGGGGGGTAGCCGCTCCTACGAGCAGTACTTC	CASTLGGSRSYEQYF
-	TRBJ2-3	TRBV28	TRBD1	TGTGCCCGGCGCGCGCCAACCAGGGGGCGCGTGGCTGACACAGATACGCAGTATTTT	CARRAPTRGRVADTDTQYF
-	TRBJ1-2	TRBV19	TRBD1	TGTGCCAGTAGAGAGGGACAGGGGGTTGATGGCTACACCTTC	CASREGQGVDGYTF